This is a list of T cell receptor beta chains from one sample in a study of long-term antiretroviral therapy in people with HIV. The repertoire was sequenced with immunoSEQ multiplex PCR; TCRdb's copy has only in-frame clones and lacks some. The data hold about 24,000 clones, with 85% to 95% observed a single time. The sample in question was unsorted PBMCs, obtained almost 5 years after starting antiretroviral therapy. The source of these receptors is a woman between 45 and 60 years old with HIV. CDR3s include the opening cysteine and the closing phenylalanine or tryptophan. Each record gives: J gene, V gene, clone size, D gene, CDR3 protein, CDR3 DNA. D genes are given only for firm matches. For some rows the clone size is stated as once, few or many, or as a class when expanded; others skip it.

TRBJ2-2 | TRBV2 | - | - | CASIGSVAGELFF | TGTGCCAGCATCGGATCGGTAGCCGGGGAGCTGTTTTTT
TRBJ2-1 | TRBV29-1 | - | TRBD2 | CSVEDRALAVYNEQFF | TGCAGCGTTGAAGATCGGGCACTAGCGGTATACAATGAGCAGTTCTTC
TRBJ1-2 | TRBV18 | - | TRBD1 | CASSSSGTGGYNIGYTF | TGTGCCAGCTCATCCTCCGGGACAGGGGGCTATAATATTGGCTACACCTTC
TRBJ2-7 | TRBV11-3 | - | TRBD1 | CASSRGQEYEQYF | TGTGCCAGCAGCCGGGGACAGGAGTACGAGCAGTACTTC
TRBJ2-2 | TRBV9 | - | TRBD1 | CASSVVQDRLSTGELFF | TGTGCCAGCAGCGTAGTTCAGGACAGGTTGTCCACCGGGGAGCTGTTTTTT
TRBJ2-7 | TRBV6-6 | - | TRBD2 | CASSFKPGLAYEQYF | TGTGCCAGCAGCTTTAAACCGGGACTAGCCTACGAGCAGTACTTC
TRBJ2-7 | TRBV2 | - | - | CASRDSGEQYF | TGTGCCAGTAGAGATTCAGGCGAGCAGTACTTC
TRBJ2-4 | TRBV11-2 | - | - | CASSPPLQGGKNIQYF | TGTGCCAGCAGCCCACCACTACAGGGCGGCAAAAACATTCAGTACTTC
TRBJ1-1 | TRBV2 | - | TRBD1 | CASSDWRDQGERTEAFF | TGTGCCAGCAGTGATTGGAGGGATCAGGGGGAACGCACTGAAGCTTTCTTT
TRBJ2-7 | TRBV7-2 | - | - | CASSFGPGTYEQYF | TGTGCCAGCAGCTTTGGGCCGGGCACCTACGAGCAGTACTTC
TRBJ2-1 | TRBV13 | - | - | CASSLGYLSYNEQFF | TGTGCCAGCAGCTTAGGCTACCTCTCCTACAATGAGCAGTTCTTC
TRBJ1-2 | TRBV9 | - | - | CASSVNYGYTF | TGTGCCAGCAGCGTAAACTATGGCTACACCTTC
TRBJ2-7 | TRBV7-9 | once | - | CAGARQGAYEQYF | TGTGCCGGGGCAAGGCAGGGTGCCTACGAGCAGTACTTC
TRBJ2-3 | TRBV7-9 | once | TRBD2 | CASSLGNSGSPDTQYF | TGTGCCAGCAGCTTAGGCAATAGCGGGAGCCCAGATACGCAGTATTTT
TRBJ2-7 | TRBV2 | - | - | CASRRGPDEQYF | TGTGCCAGCAGACGGGGCCCGGACGAGCAGTACTTC
TRBJ2-2 | TRBV7-3 | - | TRBD2 | CASSPGLAGAGELFF | TGTGCCAGCAGCCCGGGACTAGCGGGAGCCGGGGAGCTGTTTTTT
TRBJ1-2 | TRBV5-4 | - | - | CASSAAGGSGVEYYGYTF | TGTGCCAGCAGCGCGGCGGGGGGATCGGGAGTAGAATACTATGGCTACACCTTC
TRBJ2-3 | TRBV6-1 | - | - | CASGANTDTQYF | TGTGCCAGCGGGGCAAACACAGATACGCAGTATTTT
TRBJ2-7 | TRBV19 | - | TRBD2 | CASSIEGTSGYYEQYF | TGTGCCAGTAGTATAGAGGGGACTAGCGGATACTACGAGCAGTACTTC
TRBJ1-2 | TRBV7-9 | - | - | CASSLDGNYGYTF | TGTGCCAGCAGCTTGGACGGTAACTATGGCTACACCTTC
TRBJ1-5 | TRBV19 | - | - | CASKVQALSNQPQHF | TGTGCCAGTAAAGTACAGGCCCTTAGCAATCAGCCCCAGCATTTT
TRBJ2-2 | TRBV6-5 | - | - | CASRVVSAGELFF | TGTGCCAGCAGGGTAGTTTCGGCCGGGGAGCTGTTTTTT
TRBJ2-1 | TRBV7-6 | once | TRBD2 | CASSLTSGAGQFF | TGTGCCAGCAGCTTGACTAGCGGGGCCGGGCAGTTCTTC
TRBJ2-7 | TRBV18 | - | - | CASSPGSSSYEQYF | TGTGCCAGCTCACCGGGAAGTAGCTCCTACGAGCAGTACTTC
TRBJ2-1 | TRBV5-1 | - | TRBD2 | CASSLSPLAGGPVGSEQFF | TGCGCCAGCAGCTTGTCTCCCCTAGCGGGAGGGCCTGTGGGGAGTGAGCAGTTCTTC
TRBJ1-4 | TRBV2 | - | TRBD1 | CASTGQGNEKLFF | TGTGCCAGCACGGGACAGGGGAATGAAAAACTGTTTTTT
TRBJ2-7 | TRBV7-8 | once | TRBD1 | CASSGRTGRFYEQYF | TGTGCCAGCAGCGGAAGGACAGGGAGATTCTACGAGCAGTACTTC
TRBJ2-3 | TRBV7-9 | - | TRBD2 | CASRPSGRDTQYF | TGTGCCAGCAGACCTAGCGGGAGGGATACGCAGTATTTT
TRBJ2-1 | TRBV2 | once | TRBD2 | CASSEAGVAYNEQFF | TGTGCCAGCAGTGAGGCGGGGGTGGCCTACAATGAGCAGTTCTTC
TRBJ2-1 | TRBV6-5 | - | - | CASNPGTGHNEQFF | TGTGCCAGCAACCCGGGCACTGGACACAATGAGCAGTTCTTC
TRBJ2-6 | TRBV10-3 | - | - | CAISDRRSGANVLTF | TGTGCCATCAGTGATAGGAGATCAGGGGCCAACGTCCTGACTTTC
TRBJ1-3 | TRBV30 | once | - | CAWRGSGNTIYF | TGTGCTTGGAGAGGCAGCGGAAACACCATATATTTT
TRBJ2-7 | TRBV23-1 | - | TRBD1 | CASSQPRDRYEQYF | TGCGCCAGCAGTCAGCCCCGGGACAGGTACGAGCAGTACTTC
TRBJ2-5 | TRBV11-2 | - | TRBD2 | CASSSPGLADSQETQYF | TGTGCCAGCAGCTCTCCGGGACTAGCGGATTCCCAAGAGACCCAGTACTTC
TRBJ2-5 | TRBV7-9 | - | - | CASSPPRRETQYF | TGTGCCAGCAGTCCCCCCCGAAGGGAGACCCAGTACTTC
TRBJ2-5 | TRBV5-1 | once | - | CASSLQETQYF | TGCGCCAGCAGCTTGCAAGAGACCCAGTACTTC
TRBJ1-5 | TRBV6-6 | once | - | CASSYTQGISNQPQHF | TGTGCCAGCAGTTACACGCAGGGAATCAGCAATCAGCCCCAGCATTTT
TRBJ1-2 | TRBV5-4 | - | - | CASSLQGTYGYTF | TGTGCCAGCAGCTTGCAAGGGACTTATGGCTACACCTTC
TRBJ1-5 | TRBV27 | - | TRBD1 | CASSLTGTGHQPQHF | TGTGCCAGCAGTTTAACCGGGACAGGGCATCAGCCCCAGCATTTT
TRBJ2-1 | TRBV2 | - | TRBD1 | CASSFTGTGAIRNEQFF | TGTGCCAGCAGTTTTACCGGGACAGGGGCGATTAGAAATGAGCAGTTCTTC
TRBJ2-3 | TRBV27 | once | TRBD1 | CASTLGTEGTDTQYF | TGTGCCAGCACCTTGGGGACAGAGGGCACAGATACGCAGTATTTT
TRBJ2-1 | TRBV7-9 | - | - | CASSLAPPGNEQFF | TGTGCCAGCAGCTTAGCCCCACCGGGCAATGAGCAGTTCTTC
TRBJ2-1 | TRBV4-1 | - | - | CASSQDLMLVGSYNEQFF | TGCGCCAGCAGCCAAGATTTAATGTTGGTGGGCTCCTACAATGAGCAGTTCTTC
TRBJ2-7 | TRBV5-6 | - | TRBD2 | CASSHIPIAGEAVYF | TGTGCCAGCAGCCACATACCGATAGCGGGAGAGGCGGTGTACTTC
TRBJ1-2 | TRBV28 | once | TRBD1 | CASSFETGARGYTF | TGTGCCAGCAGTTTCGAGACAGGGGCTCGCGGCTACACCTTC
TRBJ1-4 | TRBV5-1 | - | - | CASSLSGHEKLFF | TGCGCCAGCAGCTTGTCGGGACATGAAAAACTGTTTTTT
TRBJ1-5 | TRBV11-2 | - | - | CASSLGTAWGNQPQHF | TGTGCCAGCAGCTTAGGGACCGCTTGGGGCAATCAGCCCCAGCATTTT
TRBJ1-2 | TRBV28 | - | - | CASSLGRYGYTF | TGTGCCAGCAGTTTGGGGAGGTATGGCTACACCTTC
TRBJ2-7 | TRBV25-1 | - | - | CASSEFGGSYEQYF | TGTGCCAGCAGTGAATTTGGAGGGTCCTACGAGCAGTACTTC
TRBJ1-2 | TRBV29-1 | - | TRBD1 | CSVEEPLSTGGEYKWGGYTF | TGCAGCGTTGAAGAACCCCTTTCGACAGGGGGAGAGTATAAGTGGGGTGGCTACACCTTC
TRBJ2-2 | TRBV5-6 | - | TRBD2 | CASSLQAGGWTGELFF | TGTGCCAGCAGCTTGCAAGCGGGAGGGTGGACCGGGGAGCTGTTTTTT
TRBJ1-3 | TRBV6-1 | - | - | CASSAERHSGNTIYF | TGTGCCAGCAGTGCAGAGAGACACTCTGGAAACACCATATATTTT